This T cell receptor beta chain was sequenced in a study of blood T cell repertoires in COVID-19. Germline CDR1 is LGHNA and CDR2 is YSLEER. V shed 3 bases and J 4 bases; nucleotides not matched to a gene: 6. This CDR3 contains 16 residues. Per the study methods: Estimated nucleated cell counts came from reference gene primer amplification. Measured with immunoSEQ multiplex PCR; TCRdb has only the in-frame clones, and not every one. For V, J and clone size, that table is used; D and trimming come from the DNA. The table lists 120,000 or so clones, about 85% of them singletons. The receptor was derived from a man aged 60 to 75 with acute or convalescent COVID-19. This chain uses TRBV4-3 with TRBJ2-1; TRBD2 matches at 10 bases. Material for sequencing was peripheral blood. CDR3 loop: CASSHRSGRYYNEQFF. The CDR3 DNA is TGCGCCAGCAGCCACCGTAGCGGGAGGTATTACAATGAGCAGTTCTTC.